A selection of T cell receptor beta chains follows, all from one sample in a study of blood T cell repertoires in COVID-19. Data came from immunoSEQ multiplex PCR; TCRdb stores just in-frame clones and leaves some out. This repertoire shows 200,000 to 250,000 clones, approximately 85% found once; its top ten account for 5% to 6.5%. Sequencing was carried out using peripheral blood. These receptors were taken from a man over 45 with COVID-19, enrolled during active disease. Each CDR3 is given with its conserved first and last residue. The D gene is left open where the match is weak. The listing skips clone size in some rows; elsewhere it reads once, few, many or a size class.

v_gene: TRBV6-2/TRBV6-3
abundance: once
j_gene: TRBJ2-7
d_gene: TRBD1
CDR3nt: TGTGCCAGCAGCCCTCAATCGGGACAGGGGGACTACGAGCAGTACTTC
CDR3aa: CASSPQSGQGDYEQYF

v_gene: TRBV5-1
abundance: -
j_gene: TRBJ2-3
d_gene: TRBD2
CDR3nt: TGCGCCAGCAGCTTGACGGCTAGCGGGGGGGCGGCAGATACGCAGTATTTT
CDR3aa: CASSLTASGGAADTQYF

v_gene: TRBV3-1/TRBV3-2
abundance: -
j_gene: TRBJ2-3
d_gene: TRBD2
CDR3nt: TGTGCCAGCAGCCAGACTAGCGGGGGGGAGAATACGCAGTATTTT
CDR3aa: CASSQTSGGENTQYF

v_gene: TRBV5-1
abundance: -
j_gene: TRBJ1-6
d_gene: TRBD1
CDR3nt: TGCGCCAGCAGCTCCCAGGGGGTATGGGATTCACCCCTCCACTTT
CDR3aa: CASSSQGVWDSPLHF

v_gene: TRBV3-1/TRBV3-2
abundance: -
j_gene: TRBJ2-5
d_gene: -
CDR3nt: TGTGCCAGCAGCCAAGCCAATCCCGAGACCCAGTACTTC
CDR3aa: CASSQANPETQYF

v_gene: TRBV19
abundance: -
j_gene: TRBJ2-7
d_gene: -
CDR3nt: TGTGCCAGTCCGAGACACATCTACGAGCAGTACTTC
CDR3aa: CASPRHIYEQYF

v_gene: TRBV9
abundance: once
j_gene: TRBJ1-5
d_gene: -
CDR3nt: TGTGCCAGCAGCCCCCGGGGGTTGAAGCGGAGCAATCAGCCCCAGCATTTT
CDR3aa: CASSPRGLKRSNQPQHF

v_gene: TRBV3-1/TRBV3-2
abundance: once
j_gene: TRBJ2-5
d_gene: TRBD2
CDR3nt: TGTGCCAGCAGGGAATTATCGCGGGGGGTGGAGACCCAGTACTTC
CDR3aa: CASRELSRGVETQYF

v_gene: TRBV28
abundance: once
j_gene: TRBJ1-3
d_gene: TRBD1
CDR3nt: TGTGCCAGCAGTCTCGACAGGGGGCTTTCTGGAAACACCATATATTTT
CDR3aa: CASSLDRGLSGNTIYF

v_gene: TRBV7-3
abundance: -
j_gene: TRBJ2-2
d_gene: -
CDR3nt: TGTGCCAGCAGTAGAGCGGTGAACACCGGGGAGCTGTTTTTT
CDR3aa: CASSRAVNTGELFF

v_gene: TRBV6-2/TRBV6-3
abundance: -
j_gene: TRBJ2-5
d_gene: -
CDR3nt: TGTGCCAGCAGTACCCTATACCAAGAGACCCAGTACTTC
CDR3aa: CASSTLYQETQYF

v_gene: TRBV27
abundance: -
j_gene: TRBJ1-6
d_gene: TRBD1
CDR3nt: TGTGCCAGCAATGGCCAGGGGGGATCACCCCTCCACTTT
CDR3aa: CASNGQGGSPLHF

v_gene: TRBV6-2/TRBV6-3
abundance: -
j_gene: TRBJ1-2
d_gene: -
CDR3nt: TGTGCCAGCAGTTACGGGTCAGGGGCCTATGGCTACACCTTC
CDR3aa: CASSYGSGAYGYTF

v_gene: TRBV6-5
abundance: -
j_gene: TRBJ1-6
d_gene: -
CDR3nt: TGTGCCAGCAGTTATGGATTTCAGGGTGCCTCACCCCTCCACTTT
CDR3aa: CASSYGFQGASPLHF

v_gene: TRBV6-2/TRBV6-3
abundance: -
j_gene: TRBJ2-3
d_gene: TRBD1
CDR3nt: TGTGCCAGCAGCTCGGACAGGGGGCTGACAGATACGCAGTATTTT
CDR3aa: CASSSDRGLTDTQYF

v_gene: TRBV27
abundance: -
j_gene: TRBJ1-6
d_gene: -
CDR3nt: TGTGCCAGCCGACAAGAATCTTCAGTTCGTAATTCACCCCTCCACTTT
CDR3aa: CASRQESSVRNSPLHF

v_gene: TRBV2
abundance: -
j_gene: TRBJ2-7
d_gene: TRBD1
CDR3nt: TGTGCCAGCAGTGGAGGACAGGGGATAGTCTACGAGCAGTACTTC
CDR3aa: CASSGGQGIVYEQYF

v_gene: TRBV19
abundance: -
j_gene: TRBJ2-2
d_gene: -
CDR3nt: TGTGCCAGTAGTATTCGGCTAGCCGCAAGTGAGAACACCGGGGAGCTGTTTTTT
CDR3aa: CASSIRLAASENTGELFF

v_gene: TRBV7-9
abundance: -
j_gene: TRBJ1-2
d_gene: TRBD1
CDR3nt: TGTGCCAGCAGCCTGACAGGGGGATATGGCTACACCTTC
CDR3aa: CASSLTGGYGYTF

v_gene: TRBV5-1
abundance: -
j_gene: TRBJ2-3
d_gene: -
CDR3nt: TGCGCCAGCAGCCCCCGAGGATCTAGCACAGATACGCAGTATTTT
CDR3aa: CASSPRGSSTDTQYF

v_gene: TRBV5-1
abundance: -
j_gene: TRBJ1-2
d_gene: TRBD1
CDR3nt: TGCGCCAGCAGCTTGGAGGCCACAGGGGATCGCTATGGCTACACCTTC
CDR3aa: CASSLEATGDRYGYTF

v_gene: TRBV5-1
abundance: -
j_gene: TRBJ1-2
d_gene: -
CDR3nt: TGCGCCAGCAGCTTGACAGCTAACTATGGCTACACCTTC
CDR3aa: CASSLTANYGYTF

v_gene: TRBV10-3
abundance: -
j_gene: TRBJ2-7
d_gene: TRBD1
CDR3nt: TGTGCCATCAGTGAGTCGAGAGGACAGGGGAAACCCTACGAGCAGTACTTC
CDR3aa: CAISESRGQGKPYEQYF

v_gene: TRBV7-9
abundance: -
j_gene: TRBJ1-1
d_gene: -
CDR3nt: TGTGCCAGCAGCTACACCGGGACTGGGAACACTGAAGCTTTCTTT
CDR3aa: CASSYTGTGNTEAFF

v_gene: TRBV30
abundance: -
j_gene: TRBJ2-1
d_gene: -
CDR3nt: TGTGCCTGGAGTGGAGGGTGGGGGCAGTTCTTC
CDR3aa: CAWSGGWGQFF

v_gene: TRBV20-1
abundance: -
j_gene: TRBJ1-2
d_gene: TRBD1
CDR3nt: TGCAGTGCTAGTAGAGACAGGGGATTCGGCTACACCTTC
CDR3aa: CSASRDRGFGYTF

v_gene: TRBV7-9
abundance: -
j_gene: TRBJ1-1
d_gene: -
CDR3nt: TGTGCCAGCAGCTCCAAAATAACAGCAGAAGCTTTCTTT
CDR3aa: CASSSKITAEAFF

v_gene: TRBV11-2
abundance: -
j_gene: TRBJ2-2
d_gene: -
CDR3nt: TGTGCCAGCAGCTTAGATCTAAGGAACACCGGGGAGCTGTTTTTT
CDR3aa: CASSLDLRNTGELFF

v_gene: TRBV6-5
abundance: -
j_gene: TRBJ2-7
d_gene: -
CDR3nt: TGTGCCAGCAGTTACAGGAGGGGAGCAAGTTACGAGCAGTACTTC
CDR3aa: CASSYRRGASYEQYF

v_gene: TRBV28
abundance: -
j_gene: TRBJ1-5
d_gene: -
CDR3nt: TGTGCCAGCAGTTTTAGCGGCAATCAGCCCCAGCATTTT
CDR3aa: CASSFSGNQPQHF

v_gene: TRBV6-1
abundance: -
j_gene: TRBJ2-7
d_gene: -
CDR3nt: TGTGCCAGCAGTGAATATGACAGCACCCTCTACGAGCAGTACTTC
CDR3aa: CASSEYDSTLYEQYF

v_gene: TRBV7-9
abundance: -
j_gene: TRBJ2-7
d_gene: TRBD1
CDR3nt: TGTGCCAGCAGCGGTCCGGGGACAGGGGACTCCTACGAGCAGTACTTC
CDR3aa: CASSGPGTGDSYEQYF

v_gene: TRBV6-5
abundance: -
j_gene: TRBJ1-2
d_gene: -
CDR3nt: TGTGCCAGCGGACAGTCGGGTGGCTACACCTTC
CDR3aa: CASGQSGGYTF

v_gene: TRBV7-9
abundance: -
j_gene: TRBJ1-3
d_gene: -
CDR3nt: TGTGCCAGCAGTCGCGCCCTCTCTGGAAACACCATATATTTT
CDR3aa: CASSRALSGNTIYF

v_gene: TRBV7-9
abundance: -
j_gene: TRBJ2-7
d_gene: TRBD1
CDR3nt: TGTGCCAGCAGCTCCTACGAGACAGGGGGCTACGAGCAGTACTTC
CDR3aa: CASSSYETGGYEQYF